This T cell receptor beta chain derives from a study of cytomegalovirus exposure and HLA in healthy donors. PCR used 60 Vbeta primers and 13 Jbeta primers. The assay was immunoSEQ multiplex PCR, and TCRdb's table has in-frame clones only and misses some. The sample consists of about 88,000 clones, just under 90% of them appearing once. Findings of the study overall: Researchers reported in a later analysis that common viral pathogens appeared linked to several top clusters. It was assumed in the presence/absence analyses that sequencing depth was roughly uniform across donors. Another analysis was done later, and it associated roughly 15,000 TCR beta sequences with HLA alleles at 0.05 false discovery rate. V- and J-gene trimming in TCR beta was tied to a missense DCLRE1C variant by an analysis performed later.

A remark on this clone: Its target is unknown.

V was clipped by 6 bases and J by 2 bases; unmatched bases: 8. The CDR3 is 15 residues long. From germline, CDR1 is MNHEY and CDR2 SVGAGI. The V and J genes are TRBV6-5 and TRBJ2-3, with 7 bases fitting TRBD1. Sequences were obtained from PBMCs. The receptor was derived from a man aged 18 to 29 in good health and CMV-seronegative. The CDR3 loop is CASSRAGTATDTQYF. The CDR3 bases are TGTGCCAGCAGCCGGGCCGGGACAGCCACAGATACGCAGTATTTT.